The sequence of this T cell receptor beta chain was determined in a study of T cell repertoires in cytomegalovirus infection. At least ten counts were recorded for this clonotype. CDR1 and CDR2 from the germline V gene are SGHTA and FQGNSA. This CDR3 has 14 residues. Trimming removed 5 bases at V and 4 bases at J, with 12 bases between. Using its own MiXCR run on the reads, TCRdb lists one record per CDR3 protein. The table shows 300,000 to 400,000 distinct CDR3 sequences, with around a tenth occurring only once. Sequences were obtained from PBMCs. This clonotype was obtained from a human donor in good health (CMV status not recorded). Some clones in this sample may be carry-over from other donors' samples. The J gene is TRBJ2-1, the V gene TRBV7-2; D might be TRBD1 (6 bases). The CDR3 DNA follows: TGTGCCAGCAGCCCCAGGACAGCGTACAATGAGCAGTTCTTC. It yields the protein CASSPRTAYNEQFF.